The text below deals with one T cell receptor beta chain. Its antigen is still unknown. The table came from immunoSEQ multiplex PCR; TCRdb's copy has only in-frame clones and leaves some out. The table records some 240,000 clones, around 87% of them present only once. The data derive from a study of cytomegalovirus exposure and HLA in healthy donors. Whole-study findings and limits: Cytomegalovirus status, reportedly, was diagnosed with high specificity and sensitivity by the classifier. A few CMV-associated chains proved CMV antigen-specific in vitro. Rarity marked most TCR sequences, yet some public TCRs occurred in many donors. The study put 150 to 200 TCR beta chains on its list as cytomegalovirus-associated.

The ends lost 2 bases at V and 6 bases at J; junction bases unmatched: 8. There are 15 residues in the CDR3. Germline CDR1 MNHEY, CDR2 SVGAGI. The chain uses TRBV6-5 and TRBJ2-7, with 9 bases lining up with TRBD1. Sample: PBMCs. This receptor was taken from a woman younger than 35 in good health and CMV-seropositive. CDR3 sequence: CASSYQKGQGGEQYF. CDR3 nucleotide sequence: TGTGCCAGCAGTTACCAGAAGGGACAGGGAGGCGAGCAGTACTTC.